Below, 13 T cell receptor beta chains from the same sample are listed, as sequenced in a study of neurological immune-mediated disorders. MiXCR, applied by TCRdb to the 5' RACE reads, yields one record per CDR3 protein. The data hold about 46,000 distinct CDR3 sequences, with around 4% observed a single time. The sample consisted of PBMCs. The origin of the receptors is a woman aged 55-75 years with multiple sclerosis.

In its sample, this clonotype was seen many times. The rearrangement uses TRBV28 and TRBJ2-1; 7 nucleotides align to TRBD1. CDR1 MDHEN and CDR2 SYDVKM come from the germline V gene. V shed 7 bases and J 4 bases; nucleotides not matched to a gene: 7. CDR3 length: 14 residues. CDR3 DNA sequence: TGTGCCAGCACCCTGCCGGGACAGTACAATGAGCAGTTCTTC. Translating it yields CASTLPGQYNEQFF.

This clonotype has a handful of counts. The chain has TRBV20-1 and TRBJ2-3, with 8 bases that match TRBD2. CDR1 is DFQATT, CDR2 SNEGSKA, per germline (reference sequence). The CDR3 has 15 amino acids. The junction had 4 bases not matched to a gene; V was cut back by 0 bases and J by 2 bases. The CDR3 nucleotides read TGCAGTGCTAGAGATTTCGGGGGGGCCACAGATACGCAGTATTTT. This sequence encodes CSARDFGGATDTQYF.

This clonotype was seen at least ten times. Here the CDR3 reads CASSDRDRILDTQYF. CDR3 nucleotide sequence: TGTGCCAGCAGTGACCGGGACAGGATATTAGATACGCAGTATTTT. V and J are TRBV12-3 or TRBV12-4 and TRBJ2-3, with TRBD1 identical over 8 bases. J was trimmed by 5 bases and V by 5 bases; bases with no gene match: 9. The CDR3 is made up of 15 amino acids.

This clonotype was counted many times. The rearrangement uses TRBV10-3 and TRBJ2-7; TRBD1 matches at 7 bases. Germline CDR1 and CDR2: ENHRY and SYGVKD. The length of the CDR3 is 15 residues. V lost 3 bases to trimming and J lost 4 bases; unmatched junction nucleotides: 9. DNA for the CDR3: TGTGCCATCAGTGACAGACAGGGACCCATTTACGAGCAGTACTTC. Translating it yields CAISDRQGPIYEQYF.

The sample holds a few counts of this clonotype. Here the CDR3 reads CAIRGPPLDGYTF. The CDR3 DNA reads as TGTGCCATCAGGGGACCGCCCCTAGACGGCTACACCTTC. This chain connects TRBV10-3 to TRBJ1-2, with D maybe TRBD1 (5 bases). Germline assignment: CDR1 ENHRY and CDR2 SYGVKD. Trimming left V 6 bases short and J 8 bases short, with 16 bases between. CDR3 size: 13 residues.

This clonotype was seen at least ten times. J is TRBJ2-1 and V is TRBV10-3; D is undetermined. Trimming shortened V by 3 bases and J by 1 base, and 10 bases separated the two germline ends. This CDR3 is built from 15 residues. Looked up from germline, CDR1 is ENHRY and CDR2 is SYGVKD. CDR3 loop: CAISELLRSYNEQFF. CDR3 bases: TGTGCCATCAGTGAATTGTTAAGGTCCTACAATGAGCAGTTCTTC.

This clonotype was counted ten times or more. DNA of the CDR3: TGTGCCAGCAGCTTTGCCAGGGAGGATGGCTACACCTTC. It codes for CASSFAREDGYTF. This chain joins TRBV5-5 and TRBJ1-2; perhaps TRBD1 as D (5 bases). The ends were cut back, 2 bases at V and 6 bases at J, with 11 bases in the middle. Germline V CDR1 and CDR2: SGHKS, YYEKEE (reference sequence). The CDR3 runs 13 residues.

This clonotype was seen many times. J is TRBJ2-1 and V is TRBV5-1; D remains unclear. The CDR3 has 10 amino acids. CDR1 is SGHRS, CDR2 YFSETQ, per germline. V gave up 9 bases and J gave up 10 bases, with 11 bases separating them. CDR3 loop: CATHCMEQFF. The CDR3 coding sequence is TGCGCCACCCACTGCATGGAGCAGTTCTTC. Full variable domain (outside the CDR3, taken from reference TRBV5-1 and TRBJ2-1): KAGVTQTPRYLIKTRGQQVTLSCSPISGHRSVSWYQQTPGQGLQFLFEYFSETQRNKGNFPGRFSGRQFSNSRSEMNVSTLELGDSALYLCATHCMEQFFGPGTRLTVL.

This clonotype was observed a handful of times. This chain links TRBV20-1 with TRBJ2-3; no clear D. Trimming cost V 4 bases and J 1 base, with 12 bases left between them. Germline assignment: CDR1 DFQATT and CDR2 SNEGSKA (reference sequence). The CDR3 spans 14 residues. CDR3 residues: CSAMGPTGTDTQYF. In DNA, the CDR3 is TGCAGTGCTATGGGCCCGACGGGCACAGATACGCAGTATTTT.

This clonotype was seen ten or more times. This chain links TRBV10-1 with TRBJ2-2; the D gene is possibly TRBD1 (6 bases). Trimming removed 5 bases at V and 3 bases at J, with 16 bases between. CDR3 length: 16 amino acids. Germline V CDR1 and CDR2: WNHNN, SYGVQD (reference sequence). Here the CDR3 DNA reads TGCGCCAGCAGTTCAGGGGCGGTGGGGGACACCGGGGAGCTGTTTTTT. It specifies CASSSGAVGDTGELFF.

This clonotype has at least ten counts. The rearrangement uses TRBV7-2 and TRBJ2-5; 7 bases map to TRBD2. The V gene's germline CDR1 is SGHTA and CDR2 FQGNSA. The J segment lost 4 bases and the V segment lost 1 base, leaving 3 bases of the junction unmatched. The length of the CDR3 is 14 residues. The CDR3 sequence: CASSLGLAGETQYF. The CDR3 bases are TGTGCCAGCAGCTTAGGGTTAGCGGGAGAGACCCAGTACTTC.

This clonotype has at least ten counts. The gene calls are TRBV5-1 and TRBJ1-2, with 7 bases that match TRBD1. Germline CDR1 SGHRS, CDR2 YFSETQ. The trim removed 4 bases at V and 2 bases at J, leaving 2 bases unmatched. The CDR3 is 13 residues long. In DNA, the CDR3 is TGCGCCAGCAGCCCGGGACAGAACTATGGCTACACCTTC. This encodes CASSPGQNYGYTF.

This clonotype appeared many times. This sequence joins TRBV5-1 and TRBJ2-1; the D gene is possibly TRBD2 (6 bases). CDR3 length: 16 residues. Germline loops: CDR1 SGHRS, CDR2 YFSETQ. V was pared by 1 base and J by 6 bases, with 17 bases between. CDR3: CASSLRSGRVGNEQFF. The CDR3 nucleotides read TGCGCCAGCAGCTTGAGAAGCGGGCGAGTAGGCAATGAGCAGTTCTTC.